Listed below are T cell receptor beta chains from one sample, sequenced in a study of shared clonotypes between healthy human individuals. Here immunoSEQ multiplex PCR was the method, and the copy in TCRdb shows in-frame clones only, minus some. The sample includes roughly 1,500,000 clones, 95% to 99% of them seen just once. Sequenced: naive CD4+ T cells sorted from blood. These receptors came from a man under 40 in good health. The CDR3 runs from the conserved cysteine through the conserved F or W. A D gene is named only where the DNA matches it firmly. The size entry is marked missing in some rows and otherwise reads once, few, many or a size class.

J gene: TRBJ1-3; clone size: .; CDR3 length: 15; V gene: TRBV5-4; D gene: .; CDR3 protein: CASKTGPSSGNTIYF; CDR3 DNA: TGTGCCAGCAAAACGGGACCGAGCTCTGGAAACACCATATATTTT
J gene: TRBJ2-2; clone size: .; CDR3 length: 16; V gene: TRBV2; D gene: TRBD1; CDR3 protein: CASSEYETGVSGELFF; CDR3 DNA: TGTGCCAGCAGTGAATATGAGACAGGGGTTTCCGGGGAGCTGTTTTTT
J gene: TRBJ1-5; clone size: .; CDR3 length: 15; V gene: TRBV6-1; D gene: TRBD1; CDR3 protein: CASSVGTERDQPQHF; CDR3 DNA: TGTGCCAGCAGTGTCGGGACAGAGAGGGATCAGCCCCAGCATTTT
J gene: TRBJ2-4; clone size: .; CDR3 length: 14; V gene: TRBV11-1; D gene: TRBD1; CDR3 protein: CASSLVGGWGFQYF; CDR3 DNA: TGTGCCAGCAGCTTAGTAGGGGGCTGGGGCTTTCAGTACTTC
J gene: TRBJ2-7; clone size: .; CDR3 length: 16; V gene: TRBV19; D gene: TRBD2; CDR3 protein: CASSIVAGGGSYEQYF; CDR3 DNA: TGTGCCAGTAGTATAGTGGCGGGAGGAGGATCCTACGAGCAGTACTTC
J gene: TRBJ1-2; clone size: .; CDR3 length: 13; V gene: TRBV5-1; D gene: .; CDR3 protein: CASSLVPDYGYTF; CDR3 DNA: TGCGCCAGCAGCTTGGTCCCCGACTATGGCTACACCTTC
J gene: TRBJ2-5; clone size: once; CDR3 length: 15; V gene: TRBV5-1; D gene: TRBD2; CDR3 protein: CASSLVAGVRETQYF; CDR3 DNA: TGCGCCAGCAGCTTGGTTGCGGGAGTTCGAGAGACCCAGTACTTC
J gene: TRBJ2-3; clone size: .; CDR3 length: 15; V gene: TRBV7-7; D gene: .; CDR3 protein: CASSLGPVSLHTQYF; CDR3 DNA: TGTGCCAGCAGCCTGGGACCAGTGTCACTACATACGCAGTATTTT
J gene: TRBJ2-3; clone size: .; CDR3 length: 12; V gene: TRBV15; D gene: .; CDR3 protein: CATSRDTDTQYF; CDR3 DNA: TGTGCCACCAGCAGAGACACAGATACGCAGTATTTT
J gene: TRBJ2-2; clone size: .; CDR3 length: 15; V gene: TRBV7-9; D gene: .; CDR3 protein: CASSLGGLGAGELFF; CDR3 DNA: TGTGCCAGCAGCTTAGGGGGACTTGGGGCCGGGGAGCTGTTTTTT
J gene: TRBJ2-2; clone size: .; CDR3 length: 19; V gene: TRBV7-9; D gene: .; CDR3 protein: CASSLSYWGDYAGTGELFF; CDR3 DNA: TGTGCCAGCAGCTTATCGTACTGGGGGGATTACGCAGGCACCGGGGAGCTGTTTTTT
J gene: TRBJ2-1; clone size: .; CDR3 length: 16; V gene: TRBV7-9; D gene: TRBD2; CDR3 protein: CASSSTLAVIGNEQFF; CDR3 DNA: TGTGCCAGCAGCTCCACCCTAGCGGTGATCGGCAATGAGCAGTTCTTC
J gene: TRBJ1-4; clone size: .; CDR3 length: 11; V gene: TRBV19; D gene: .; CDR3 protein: CASSYGEKLFF; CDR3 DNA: TGTGCCAGTAGTTACGGTGAAAAACTGTTTTTT
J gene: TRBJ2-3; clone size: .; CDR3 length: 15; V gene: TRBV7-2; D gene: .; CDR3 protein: CASSLMGGGTDTQYF; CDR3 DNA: TGTGCCAGCAGCTTAATGGGCGGCGGCACAGATACGCAGTATTTT
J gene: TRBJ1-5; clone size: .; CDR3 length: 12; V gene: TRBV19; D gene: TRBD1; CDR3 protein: CAVRGPNQPQHF; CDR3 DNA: TGTGCAGTCAGGGGGCCGAATCAGCCCCAGCATTTT
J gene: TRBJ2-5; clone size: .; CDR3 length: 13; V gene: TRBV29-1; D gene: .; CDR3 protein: CSVATVLLKTQYF; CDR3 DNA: TGCAGCGTGGCCACTGTACTCTTGAAGACCCAGTACTTC
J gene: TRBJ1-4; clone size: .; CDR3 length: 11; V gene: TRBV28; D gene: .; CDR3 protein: CASSFSEKLFF; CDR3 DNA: TGTGCCAGCAGTTTTTCTGAAAAACTGTTTTTT
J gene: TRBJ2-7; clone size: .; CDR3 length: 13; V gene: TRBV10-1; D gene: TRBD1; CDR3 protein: CASRPGQGYEQYF; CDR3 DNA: TGCGCCAGCAGGCCGGGACAGGGTTACGAGCAGTACTTC
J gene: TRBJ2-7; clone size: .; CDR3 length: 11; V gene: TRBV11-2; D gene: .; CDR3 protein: CASSPLDEQYF; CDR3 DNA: TGTGCCAGCAGCCCCCTCGACGAGCAGTACTTC
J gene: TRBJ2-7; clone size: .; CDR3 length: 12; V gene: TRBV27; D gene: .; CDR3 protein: CASSNTPYEQYF; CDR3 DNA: TGTGCCAGCAGCAACACACCCTACGAGCAGTACTTC
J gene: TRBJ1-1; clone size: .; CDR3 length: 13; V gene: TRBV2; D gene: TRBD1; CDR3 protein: CASSEGTGIEAFF; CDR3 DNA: TGTGCCAGCAGTGAAGGGACAGGCATTGAAGCTTTCTTT
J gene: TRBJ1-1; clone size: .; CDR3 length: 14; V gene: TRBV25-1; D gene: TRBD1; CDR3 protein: CASSGTGGMSEAFF; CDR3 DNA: TGTGCCAGCAGTGGGACAGGGGGTATGAGTGAAGCTTTCTTT
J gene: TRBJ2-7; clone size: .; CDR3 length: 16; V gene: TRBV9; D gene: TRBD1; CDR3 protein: CASSVGGTGGSYEQYF; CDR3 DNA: TGTGCCAGCAGCGTAGGTGGAACAGGGGGATCCTACGAGCAGTACTTC
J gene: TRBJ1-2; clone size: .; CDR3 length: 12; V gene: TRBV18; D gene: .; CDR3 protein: CASSPRGDGYTF; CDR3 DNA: TGTGCCAGCTCCCCGAGAGGGGATGGCTACACCTTC
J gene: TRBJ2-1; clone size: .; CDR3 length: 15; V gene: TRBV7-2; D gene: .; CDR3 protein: CASSKAGGSYNEQFF; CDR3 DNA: TGTGCCAGCAGTAAGGCCGGGGGCTCCTACAATGAGCAGTTCTTC